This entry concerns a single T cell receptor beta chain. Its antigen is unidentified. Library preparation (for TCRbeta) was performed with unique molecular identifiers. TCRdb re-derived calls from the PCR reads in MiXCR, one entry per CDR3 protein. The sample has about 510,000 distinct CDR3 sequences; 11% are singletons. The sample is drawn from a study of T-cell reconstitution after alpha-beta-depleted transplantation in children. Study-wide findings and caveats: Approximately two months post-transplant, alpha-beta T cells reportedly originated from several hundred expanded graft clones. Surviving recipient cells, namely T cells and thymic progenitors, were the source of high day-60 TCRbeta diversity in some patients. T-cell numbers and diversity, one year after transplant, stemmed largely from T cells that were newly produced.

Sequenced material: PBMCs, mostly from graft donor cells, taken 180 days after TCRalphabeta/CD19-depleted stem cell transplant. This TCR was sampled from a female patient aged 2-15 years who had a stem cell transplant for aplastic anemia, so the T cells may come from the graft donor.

CDR3 amino acids: CASSLALSTYTDTQYF. The CDR3 DNA follows: TGCGCCAGCAGCTTGGCCCTTAGCACCTACACAGATACGCAGTATTTT. The chain links TRBV5-1 to TRBJ2-3, with D uncertain. The CDR3 extends over 16 amino acids. V dropped 0 bases and J dropped 2 bases, with 13 bases sitting between them. Germline loops: CDR1 SGHRS, CDR2 YFSETQ.